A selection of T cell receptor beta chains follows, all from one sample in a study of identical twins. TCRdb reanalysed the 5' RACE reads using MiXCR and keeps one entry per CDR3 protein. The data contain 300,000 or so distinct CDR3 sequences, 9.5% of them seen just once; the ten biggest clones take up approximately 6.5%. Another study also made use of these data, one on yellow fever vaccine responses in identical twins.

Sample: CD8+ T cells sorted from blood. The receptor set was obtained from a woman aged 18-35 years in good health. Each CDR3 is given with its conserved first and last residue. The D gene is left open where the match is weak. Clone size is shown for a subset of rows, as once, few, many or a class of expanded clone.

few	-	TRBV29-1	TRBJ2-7	CSVGAHYEQYF	TGCAGCGTTGGGGCCCACTACGAGCAGTACTTC
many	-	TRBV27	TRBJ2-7	CASSLSTGVGYEQYF	TGTGCCAGCAGTTTATCTACCGGGGTCGGATACGAGCAGTACTTC
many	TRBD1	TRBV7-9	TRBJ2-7	CASSLGQASYEQYF	TGTGCCAGCAGCCTCGGACAGGCCTCCTACGAGCAGTACTTC
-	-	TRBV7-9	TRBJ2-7	CASSTRHSYEQYF	TGTGCCAGCAGCACACGGCACTCCTACGAGCAGTACTTC
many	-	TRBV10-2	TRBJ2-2	CASSENEAGELFF	TGCGCCAGCAGTGAGAACGAAGCCGGGGAGCTGTTTTTT
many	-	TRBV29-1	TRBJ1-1	CSAGQNTEAFF	TGCAGCGCAGGACAGAACACTGAAGCTTTCTTT
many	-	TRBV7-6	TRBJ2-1	CASSPMVGYNEQFF	TGTGCCAGCAGCCCTATGGTCGGGTACAATGAGCAGTTCTTC
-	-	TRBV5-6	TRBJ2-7	CASSPVTGAYEQYF	TGTGCCAGCAGCCCCGTGACGGGGGCCTACGAGCAGTACTTC
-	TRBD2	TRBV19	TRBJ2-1	CASSIGLAIYNEQFF	TGTGCCAGTAGTATTGGACTAGCGATCTACAATGAGCAGTTCTTC
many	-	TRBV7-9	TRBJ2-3	CASSYGGNTDTQYF	TGTGCCAGCAGCTATGGGGGAAACACAGATACGCAGTATTTT
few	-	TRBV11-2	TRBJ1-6	CASSHNPPTGSYNSPLHF	TGTGCCAGCAGCCACAACCCTCCAACAGGGAGTTATAATTCACCCCTCCACTTT
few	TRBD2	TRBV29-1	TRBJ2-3	CSVTSGGTDTQYF	TGCAGCGTTACTAGCGGGGGCACAGATACGCAGTATTTT
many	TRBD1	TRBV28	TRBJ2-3	CASSLGQGETDTQYF	TGTGCCAGCAGTTTAGGGCAGGGGGAGACAGATACGCAGTATTTT
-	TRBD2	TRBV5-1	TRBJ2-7	CASSLELADSYEQYF	TGCGCCAGCAGCTTGGAACTAGCGGACTCCTACGAGCAGTACTTC
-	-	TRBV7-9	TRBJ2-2	CASSLVQENTGELFF	TGTGCCAGCAGCTTAGTACAGGAGAACACCGGGGAGCTGTTTTTT
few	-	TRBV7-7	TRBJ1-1	CASSLSGSSEAFF	TGTGCTAGCAGCCTGTCAGGTTCTTCTGAAGCTTTCTTT
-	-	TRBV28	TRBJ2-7	CASSSASVRFSYEQYF	TGTGCCAGCAGTTCCGCAAGCGTTCGGTTCTCCTACGAGCAGTACTTC
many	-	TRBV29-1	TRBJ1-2	CSVVTLDDYGYTF	TGCAGCGTTGTGACACTGGACGACTATGGCTACACCTTC
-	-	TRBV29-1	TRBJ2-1	CSVEDLRGGLYNEQFF	TGCAGCGTTGAAGATTTGCGGGGCGGGCTTTACAATGAGCAGTTCTTC
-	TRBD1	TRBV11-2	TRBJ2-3	CASSFGQGNTDTQYF	TGTGCCAGCAGCTTTGGACAGGGGAATACAGATACGCAGTATTTT
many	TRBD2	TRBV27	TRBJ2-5	CASSPTSGLETQYF	TGTGCCAGCAGTCCGACTAGCGGGTTAGAGACCCAGTACTTC
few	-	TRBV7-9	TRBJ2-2	CASSSGGPATGELFF	TGTGCCAGCAGCTCCGGGGGGCCGGCCACCGGGGAGCTGTTTTTT
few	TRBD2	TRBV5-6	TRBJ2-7	CASSLRAGETYEQYF	TGTGCCAGCAGCTTGAGAGCGGGGGAAACCTACGAGCAGTACTTC
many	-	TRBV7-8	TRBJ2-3	CASSLLGGGTDTQYF	TGTGCCAGCAGCTTACTAGGGGGAGGTACAGATACGCAGTATTTT
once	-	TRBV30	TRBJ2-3	CAWSQGASTDTQYF	TGTGCCTGGAGTCAAGGGGCTAGCACAGATACGCAGTATTTT
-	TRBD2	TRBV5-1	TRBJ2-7	CASSLSRGVHEQYF	TGCGCCAGCAGCTTGTCGCGGGGGGTTCACGAGCAGTACTTC
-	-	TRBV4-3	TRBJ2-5	CASSQWRNQETQYF	TGCGCCAGCAGCCAGTGGCGCAACCAGGAGACCCAGTACTTC
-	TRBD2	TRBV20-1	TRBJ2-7	CSARALLAGVSYEQYF	TGCAGTGCTAGAGCCTTACTAGCGGGTGTCTCCTACGAGCAGTACTTC
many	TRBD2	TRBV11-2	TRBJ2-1	CASSLRSALADSYNEQFF	TGTGCCAGCAGCTTAAGGTCCGCCCTAGCGGACTCCTACAATGAGCAGTTCTTC
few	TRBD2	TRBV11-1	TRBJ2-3	CASRLRTREQISTDTQYF	TGTGCCAGCAGGTTAAGGACTAGGGAACAAATTAGCACAGATACGCAGTATTTT
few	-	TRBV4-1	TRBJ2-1	CASSQEIQGGSELDSYNEQFF	TGCGCCAGCAGCCAAGAGATTCAGGGTGGAAGTGAACTTGACTCCTACAATGAGCAGTTCTTC
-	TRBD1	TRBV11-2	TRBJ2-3	CASSKSYGQGSDTQYF	TGTGCCAGCAGCAAGAGCTACGGACAGGGGTCGGATACGCAGTATTTT
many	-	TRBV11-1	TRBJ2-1	CASSLAQGGYNEQFF	TGTGCCAGCAGCTTAGCTCAGGGAGGATACAATGAGCAGTTCTTC
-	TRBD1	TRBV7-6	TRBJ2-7	CASSFGTGPYGQYF	TGTGCCAGCAGCTTTGGGACAGGACCCTACGGGCAGTACTTC
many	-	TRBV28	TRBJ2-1	CASSLFSYNEQFF	TGTGCCAGCAGTTTATTCTCTTACAATGAGCAGTTCTTC
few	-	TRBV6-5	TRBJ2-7	CASSYDGALLYEQYF	TGTGCCAGCAGTTACGATGGTGCATTATTATACGAGCAGTACTTC
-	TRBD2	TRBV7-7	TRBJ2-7	CASSLAIGGAYEQYF	TGTGCTAGCAGCTTAGCGATCGGGGGGGCCTACGAGCAGTACTTC
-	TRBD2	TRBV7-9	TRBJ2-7	CASSHSQGGIDEQYF	TGTGCCAGCAGTCATTCGCAGGGAGGGATCGACGAGCAGTACTTC
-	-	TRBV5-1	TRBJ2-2	CASSLASAGNTGELFF	TGCGCCAGCAGCTTGGCCAGTGCAGGGAACACCGGGGAGCTGTTTTTT
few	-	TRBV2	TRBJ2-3	CASSEADGTVDTQYF	TGTGCCAGCAGTGAAGCGGACGGGACTGTCGATACGCAGTATTTT
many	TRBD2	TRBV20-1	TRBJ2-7	CSARPSGRSDEQYF	TGCAGTGCTAGACCTAGCGGGAGAAGCGACGAGCAGTACTTC
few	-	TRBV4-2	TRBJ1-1	CASSTGSEEAFF	TGTGCCAGCAGCACGGGCTCCGAGGAAGCTTTCTTT
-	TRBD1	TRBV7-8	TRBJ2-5	CASSLDAGGFETQYF	TGTGCCAGCAGCTTAGACGCAGGGGGCTTTGAGACCCAGTACTTC
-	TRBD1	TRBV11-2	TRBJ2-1	CASSLVAGTGGWSSYNEQFF	TGTGCCAGCAGCTTAGTGGCCGGGACAGGGGGCTGGAGCTCCTACAATGAGCAGTTCTTC
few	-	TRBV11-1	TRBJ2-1	CASSSSGPNEQFF	TGTGCCAGCAGCTCCTCTGGGCCCAATGAGCAGTTCTTC
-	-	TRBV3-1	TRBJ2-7	CASSQDPTSRGGYDEQYF	TGTGCCAGCAGCCAAGACCCGACGTCGAGGGGGGGATACGACGAGCAGTACTTC
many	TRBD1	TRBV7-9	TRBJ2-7	CASSGERTGSYEQYF	TGTGCCAGCAGCGGGGAAAGGACAGGGAGCTACGAGCAGTACTTC
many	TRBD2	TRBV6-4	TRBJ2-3	CASSSLSGDTDTQYF	TGTGCCAGCAGCTCCCTTAGCGGGGACACAGATACGCAGTATTTT
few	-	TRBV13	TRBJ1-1	CASSFATETEAFF	TGTGCCAGCAGCTTCGCGACTGAAACCGAAGCTTTCTTT
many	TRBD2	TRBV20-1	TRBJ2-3	CSARGAGGFSTDTQYF	TGCAGTGCCAGGGGCGCGGGGGGGTTTAGCACAGATACGCAGTATTTT
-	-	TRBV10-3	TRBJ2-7	CAISEGTGLYEQYF	TGTGCCATCAGTGAGGGTACAGGGCTCTACGAGCAGTACTTC
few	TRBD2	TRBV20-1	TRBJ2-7	CSAAGGEAYEQYF	TGCAGTGCCGCGGGAGGTGAGGCCTACGAGCAGTACTTC
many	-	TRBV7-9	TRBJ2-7	CASSLSSDFFEQYF	TGTGCCAGCAGCTTAAGTTCCGACTTTTTTGAGCAGTACTTC
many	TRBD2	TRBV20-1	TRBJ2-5	CSAGILAWETQYF	TGCAGTGCTGGTATACTAGCGTGGGAGACCCAGTACTTC
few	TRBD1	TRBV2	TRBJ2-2	CASSDRRRDRANTGELFF	TGTGCCAGCAGTGACCGCAGAAGGGACAGAGCGAACACCGGGGAGCTGTTTTTT
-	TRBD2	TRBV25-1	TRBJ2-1	CASSEGWEGDLNEQFF	TGTGCCAGCAGTGAAGGATGGGAGGGCGACCTCAATGAGCAGTTCTTC
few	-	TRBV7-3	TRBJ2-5	CASSTWRGPETQYF	TGTGCCAGCAGCACCTGGCGGGGGCCAGAGACCCAGTACTTC